These 24 T cell receptor beta chains share one sample of origin, sequenced in a study of T cells in Graves' hyperthyroidism and ophthalmopathy. The source material, RNA transcripts, was used to amplify TCR beta CDR3 regions. First-round RT-PCR with HTBI primers amplified the TCR CDR3 region. TCRdb redid the calling of the multiplex PCR reads with MiXCR, one entry per CDR3 protein. Of hundreds of thousands of distinct CDR3 sequences in the sample, 13% were seen once. The specimen was blood. The origin of the receptors is a woman under 30 with Graves' hyperthyroidism.

This chain links TRBV6-2 or TRBV6-3 with TRBJ1-2; the match to TRBD1 covers 11 bases. Germline V lookup: CDR1 MNHEY, CDR2 SVGEGT. V dropped 7 bases and J dropped 1; count of bases not matched to a gene: 8. The length of the CDR3 is 16 residues. CDR3 residues: CASISPGTGGNYGYTF. In DNA, the CDR3 is TGTGCCAGCATCTCCCCCGGGACAGGGGGTAACTATGGCTACACCTTC.

Many counts were recorded for this clonotype. The chain uses TRBV12-3 or TRBV12-4 and TRBJ2-1; 8 nucleotides align to TRBD2. V shed 8 bases, J shed 6 bases, and the junction held 6 bases outside the gene matches. The CDR3 is made up of 13 amino acids. CDR3 residues: CASGSGSGNEQFF. The CDR3 bases are TGTGCCAGCGGAAGCGGGAGCGGCAATGAGCAGTTCTTC.

This clonotype has ten or more counts. V and J are TRBV5-1 and TRBJ1-1; weak D call: TRBD1 (5 bases). The CDR3 covers 15 residues. The V end lost 3 bases, the J end lost 0 bases, and 12 bases lay between the germline ends. The germline CDR1 and CDR2 sequences are SGHRS and YFSETQ. CDR3 amino acids: CASSSGAGMNTEAFF. Written as DNA, the CDR3 is TGCGCCAGCAGCTCCGGTGCAGGGATGAACACTGAAGCTTTCTTT.

This clonotype was counted at least ten times. The chain joins TRBV5-5 to TRBJ1-5; 9 bases fit TRBD1. The germline gives CDR1 SGHKS, CDR2 YYEKEE (reference sequence). V was pared by 2 bases and J by 5 bases, with 14 bases of the junction left unmatched. This CDR3 region has 18 residues. Here the CDR3 DNA reads TGTGCCAGCAGCTTAAGCCTCGGGACAGGGTTGTGGGATCAGCCCCAGCATTTT. Protein: CASSLSLGTGLWDQPQHF.

This clonotype occurred many times. The V and J genes are TRBV12-3 or TRBV12-4 and TRBJ1-5; maybe TRBD1 (5 bases). This CDR3 comprises 16 residues. Trimming pared 1 base from V and 1 base from J, leaving 11 bases between. The CDR3 sequence: CASSLGSTGSNQPQHF. The DNA for the CDR3 is TGTGCCAGCAGTTTAGGAAGCACAGGAAGCAATCAGCCCCAGCATTTT.

At least ten counts were recorded for this clonotype. The gene calls are TRBV7-3 and TRBJ2-3; no reliable D call. Deletions cut 3 bases from V and 3 bases from J, with 7 bases between. CDR1 is SGHTA and CDR2 is FQGTGA in the germline V gene. The CDR3 extends over 13 amino acids. The CDR3 nucleotides read TGTGCCAGCAGCTTGAGCCAAACAGATACGCAGTATTTT. This sequence encodes CASSLSQTDTQYF.

The chain combines TRBV20-1 with TRBJ1-2, with D tentatively TRBD1 (5 bases). The CDR3 is made up of 13 amino acids. CDR1 DFQATT and CDR2 SNEGSKA come from the germline V gene (reference sequence). This CDR3 is CSAIRGAGNGYTF. The DNA for the CDR3 is TGCAGCGCCATAAGGGGCGCGGGGAATGGCTACACCTTC.

To note about this clonotype: A read error may explain this, as a much larger clone is one base away. CDR3 DNA: TGTGCCAGCACCGAACTCGACCCAGCCTACGAGCAGTACTTC. Its protein product is CASTELDPAYEQYF. The chain recombines TRBV6-2 or TRBV6-3 with TRBJ2-7; D is unresolved. The CDR3 has 14 residues. The V gene lost 7 bases and the J gene lost 2 bases, with 15 bases spanning the gap. The V gene's germline CDR1 is MNHEY and CDR2 SVGEGT.

The sample holds a few counts of this clonotype. CDR3 bases: TGTGCCACCTCGGGACTGGGATCAACCGGGGAGCTGTTTTTT. This gives the protein CATSGLGSTGELFF. The gene calls are TRBV24-1 and TRBJ2-2; D perhaps matches TRBD2 (6 bases). The length of the CDR3 is 14 residues. The germline gives CDR1 KGHDR, CDR2 SFDVKD. V lost 9 bases, J lost 5 bases, and 15 bases lay in between.

This clonotype was picked up a small number of times. The chain uses TRBV19 and TRBJ1-2; TRBD1 might be the D (5 bases). Germline V gene data show CDR1 as LNHDA and CDR2 as SQIVND (reference sequence). CDR3 length equals 13 residues. V lost 2 bases and J lost 7, with 11 bases in between. CDR3 amino acids: CASSIQGQGGYTF. In DNA form, the CDR3 reads TGTGCCAGTAGTATACAGGGTCAGGGTGGCTACACCTTC. Filled out from reference TRBV19 and TRBJ1-2, the complete variable domain reads DGGITQSPKYLFRKEGQNVTLSCEQNLNHDAMYWYRQDPGQGLRLIYYSQIVNDFQKGDIAEGYSVSREKKESFPLTVTSAQKNPTAFYLCASSIQGQGGYTFGSGTRLTVV.

This clonotype was found many times. CDR3 coding DNA: TGTGCCAGCAGCTTTCTGCTAGCGGGGGGCCAATACAATGAGCAGTTCTTC. It is translated as CASSFLLAGGQYNEQFF. The gene calls are TRBV11-2 and TRBJ2-1; TRBD2 matches 11 bases. The CDR3 has 17 residues. V was pared by 3 bases and J by 4 bases, with 8 bases of the junction left unmatched. Germline values: CDR1 SGHAT, CDR2 FQNNGV.

This clonotype was picked up a small number of times. This chain's CDR3 is CASSLPGVYGYTF. The CDR3 DNA is TGTGCCAGCAGTTTACCGGGTGTCTATGGCTACACCTTC. J is TRBJ1-2 and V is TRBV12-3 or TRBV12-4; D not resolved. This CDR3 is built from 13 residues. The V end lost 2 bases, the J end lost 4 bases, and 8 bases lay between the germline ends.

Many counts were recorded for this clonotype. The chain combines TRBV6-2 or TRBV6-3 with TRBJ2-1, with 11 bases lining up with TRBD2. The germline gives CDR1 MNHEY, CDR2 SVGEGT. The CDR3 runs 17 residues. V lost 5 bases to trimming and J lost 2 bases; unmatched junction nucleotides: 8. In DNA form, the CDR3 reads TGTGCCAGCAGTCCTAGACTAGCGGGACGTCCCTACAATGAGCAGTTCTTC. As protein: CASSPRLAGRPYNEQFF.

This clonotype came up many times. This sequence joins TRBV25-1 and TRBJ2-7; D assignment may be TRBD1 or TRBD2 (5 bases each). Trimming removed 6 bases at V and 2 bases at J, with 14 bases between. The germline CDR1 and CDR2 sequences are MGHDK and SYGVNS. The CDR3 has 14 amino acids. CDR3 DNA sequence: TGTGCCAGCAGACCCCCGGGACGGACCTACGAGCAGTACTTC. Translation gives CASRPPGRTYEQYF.

This clonotype occurred many times. This chain joins TRBV28 and TRBJ2-1; 7 bases are a match to TRBD1. The CDR3 length is 16 residues. The V and J ends lost 5 bases and 9 bases, in that order; junction bases with no gene match: 16. Germline V gene data show CDR1 as MDHEN and CDR2 as SYDVKM. The DNA of the CDR3 is TGTGCCAGCAGTCCCCCCAAACAGGGGTATGGAAGTGAGCAGTTCTTC. Translated, it gives CASSPPKQGYGSEQFF. The full variable domain, its missing parts supplied by reference TRBV28 and TRBJ2-1, is DVKVTQSSRYLVKRTGEKVFLECVQDMDHENMFWYRQDPGLGLRLIYFSYDVKMKEKGDIPEGYSVSREKKERFSLILESASTNQTSMYLCASSPPKQGYGSEQFFGPGTRLTVL.

This clonotype was detected many times. V and J are TRBV7-8 and TRBJ1-1; no clear D gene. Per germline, CDR1 SGHVS and CDR2 FQNEAQ. The CDR3 runs to 13 residues. V dropped 4 bases and J dropped 3 bases, with 9 bases sitting between them. CDR3 nucleotide sequence: TGTGCCAGCAGCTCACGTGGATACACTGAAGCTTTCTTT. It codes for CASSSRGYTEAFF.

In this sample, this clonotype turned up many times. The CDR3 coding sequence is TGTGCCATCAGTGTTTCCTACGAGCAGTACTTC. Its protein is CAISVSYEQYF. The chain employs TRBV10-3 and TRBJ2-7; unclear D gene. The germline V gene encodes CDR1 ENHRY and CDR2 SYGVKD. The V gene lost 4 bases and the J gene lost 1 base, with 2 bases spanning the gap. The CDR3 consists of 11 residues.

Points on this clonotype: A single base separates this from a much larger clone, so it may be a read error. This chain links TRBV3-1 with TRBJ2-1, with unresolved D. The V gene's germline CDR1 is LGHDT and CDR2 YNNKEL (reference sequence). CDR3 size: 15 residues. With 1 base removed from V and 6 bases from J, the gap between germline ends came to 13 bases. CDR3 amino acids: CASSQVPPPGNEQFF. The CDR3 DNA follows: TGTGCCAGCAGCCAAGTTCCCCCTCCCGGCAATGAGCAGTTCTTC.

Note on this clonotype: With a much larger clone just one base away, this may be a read error. This rearrangement joins TRBV19 to TRBJ2-2; 9 bases match TRBD1. Per the germline V gene, CDR1 is LNHDA and CDR2 is SQIVND (reference sequence). This CDR3 is 15 amino acids long. Trimming took 11 bases from V and 3 from J; bases not matched to a gene: 10. The CDR3 loop is CAGNPGQGDTGELFF. In nucleotides, the CDR3 is TGTGCCGGTAACCCGGGACAGGGAGACACCGGGGAGCTGTTTTTT.

This clonotype was detected many times. V gene TRBV20-1 combines with J gene TRBJ2-1, with a possible D match to TRBD2 (6 bases). V dropped 5 bases and J dropped 0 bases, with 14 bases sitting between them. Looked up from germline, CDR1 is DFQATT and CDR2 is SNEGSKA (reference sequence). The CDR3 has 15 residues. CDR3 in amino acids: CSAGWRGRSYNEQFF. The CDR3 DNA reads TGCAGTGCTGGGTGGCGGGGCCGCTCCTACAATGAGCAGTTCTTC.

This clonotype was counted many times. The chain joins TRBV12-3 or TRBV12-4 to TRBJ2-1, with D unresolved. The CDR3 sequence is 15 residues long. Trimming cost V 3 bases and J 8 bases, with 17 bases left between them. As DNA, the CDR3 is TGTGCCAGCAGTTTGAATGACCGCGGAGTGGATGAGCAGTTCTTC. It yields the protein CASSLNDRGVDEQFF.

V is TRBV6-4 and J is TRBJ2-2; D is uncertain. In germline, CDR1 is MRHNA, CDR2 SNTAGT. Trimming left V 6 bases short and J 3 bases short, with 11 bases between. The CDR3 is 14 amino acids. The CDR3 DNA reads TGTGCCAGCAGACTCCCTGGGGACACCGGGGAGCTGTTTTTT. Its translation: CASRLPGDTGELFF.

This clonotype was seen more than once but under ten times. At one end the junction does not follow the germline gene, possibly because of a read error. V usage is TRBV15 and J usage is TRBJ2-7; a possible D gene is TRBD1 (5 bases). The germline CDR1 and CDR2 sequences are LNHNV and YYDKDF (reference sequence). CDR3 length: 14 amino acids. The CDR3 DNA reads as TGTGCTACCAGCAGGGAAGGGTGGGGCCACGAGCAGTACTTC. It translates to CATSREGWGHEQYF.

This clonotype came up many times. The chain couples TRBV20-1 to TRBJ1-1; D is undetermined. Trimming took off 2 bases at V and 4 bases at J, with 8 bases between the two ends. Looked up from germline, CDR1 is DFQATT and CDR2 is SNEGSKA (reference sequence). This CDR3 region has 12 residues. CDR3 protein: CSARRGGTEAFF. CDR3 sequence (DNA): TGCAGTGCTAGACGCGGAGGCACTGAAGCTTTCTTT.